This T cell receptor beta chain was sequenced during a study of shared clonotypes between healthy human individuals. It was CD45RO-negative cells, positively selected for CCR7, that made up naive CD8 cells, with terminally differentiated effector memory CD45RA+ cells excluded. Assay used: immunoSEQ multiplex PCR; TCRdb lists only in-frame clones, some missing. The sample yields roughly 850,000 clones, roughly 96% seen once. Per the germline V gene, CDR1 is SEHNR and CDR2 is FQNEAQ (reference sequence). Germline trimming cut 5 bases from V and 4 bases from J; bases unmatched to any gene: 8. CDR3 length: 16 residues.

This sequence was found in a man younger than 40 in good health. The rearrangement joins TRBV7-9 to TRBJ1-2; TRBD1 matches at 12 bases. Sequencing used naive CD8+ T cells sorted from blood. CDR3 residues: CASSLYRDRGLYGYTF. DNA for the CDR3: TGTGCCAGCAGCCTCTACCGGGACAGGGGGCTCTATGGCTACACCTTC.